The rows below give T cell receptor beta chains drawn from one sample of a study of blood T cell repertoires in COVID-19. Profiling relied on immunoSEQ multiplex PCR, and the TCRdb table lists in-frame clones only, not all of them. The sample has 70,000 or so clones; over 75% are singletons. The sample consisted of peripheral blood. Receptor source: an elderly man with acute or convalescent COVID-19. CDR3s include the opening cysteine and the closing phenylalanine or tryptophan. Fields, in order: J gene, V gene, clone size, D gene, CDR3 protein, CDR3 DNA. A D gene is named only where the DNA matches it firmly. Expanded clones get a size class; other rows say once, few or many, or leave the size out.

>TRBJ1-2|TRBV12-3/TRBV12-4|once|-
CASSLGQHLGYTF
TGTGCCAGCAGTTTAGGACAGCACCTTGGCTACACCTTC
>TRBJ1-2|TRBV2|-|-
CAKQAMTRNGYTF
TGTGCCAAGCAGGCGATGACAAGGAACGGCTACACCTTC
>TRBJ2-1|TRBV19|-|-
CASRRQDVSYNEQFF
TGTGCCAGTAGGCGACAGGACGTTTCCTACAATGAGCAGTTCTTC
>TRBJ1-2|TRBV4-1|-|TRBD1
CASSQDPGTGIYGYTF
TGCGCCAGCAGCCAAGATCCCGGGACAGGGATCTATGGCTACACCTTC
>TRBJ1-1|TRBV29-1|-|TRBD1
CSVETGVGTEAFF
TGCAGCGTTGAGACAGGGGTGGGCACTGAAGCTTTCTTT
>TRBJ2-3|TRBV7-2|-|TRBD1
CASSLSRRQGSTDTQYF
TGTGCCAGCAGCTTATCTCGCCGACAGGGGAGCACAGATACGCAGTATTTT
>TRBJ2-3|TRBV7-2|few|TRBD2
CATLTSGRTDTQYF
TGTGCCACCCTGACTAGCGGGAGGACAGATACGCAGTATTTT
>TRBJ2-1|TRBV18|-|TRBD2
CASSPWTSGSSEQFF
TGTGCCAGCTCACCTTGGACTAGCGGGAGCAGTGAGCAGTTCTTC
>TRBJ1-1|TRBV30|-|TRBD1
CAWSGFPGGYEAFF
TGTGCCTGGAGTGGGTTTCCAGGGGGGTATGAAGCTTTCTTT
>TRBJ2-7|TRBV7-2|-|TRBD1
CASSPQTGQSYEQYF
TGTGCCAGCAGCCCCCAGACAGGGCAGTCTTACGAGCAGTACTTC
>TRBJ2-2|TRBV5-1|-|TRBD2
CASSARLAVNTGELFF
TGCGCCAGCAGCGCCAGACTAGCAGTGAACACCGGGGAGCTGTTTTTT
>TRBJ2-1|TRBV7-2|-|-
CASSLDRLGNEQFF
TGTGCCAGCAGCTTAGATCGACTAGGCAATGAGCAGTTCTTC
>TRBJ2-3|TRBV28|-|-
CASSFPPSVVLTDTQYF
TGTGCCAGCAGTTTTCCGCCTAGCGTGGTTTTAACAGATACGCAGTATTTT
>TRBJ2-1|TRBV24-1|-|TRBD2
CATSDPLAGGNNEQFF
TGTGCCACCAGTGATCCTCTAGCGGGAGGGAACAATGAGCAGTTCTTC
>TRBJ1-2|TRBV6-6|-|-
CASSPGGYGYTF
TGTGCCAGCAGCCCAGGAGGGTATGGCTACACCTTC
>TRBJ1-2|TRBV29-1|-|-
CSVVETYGYTF
TGCAGCGTTGTGGAGACCTATGGCTACACCTTC
>TRBJ1-2|TRBV6-5|-|-
CASSYEQGGYGGYTF
TGTGCCAGCAGTTACGAACAAGGGGGTTACGGTGGCTACACCTTC
>TRBJ2-1|TRBV7-2|-|TRBD2
CASSLMGLAGREQFF
TGTGCCAGCAGCTTAATGGGACTAGCGGGGAGGGAGCAGTTCTTC
>TRBJ2-1|TRBV3-1/TRBV3-2|-|-
CASSHLGGKGGSEQFF
TGTGCCAGCAGCCATCTAGGGGGTAAGGGTGGCAGTGAGCAGTTCTTC
>TRBJ2-1|TRBV5-1|once|TRBD1
CASSPRDRLYNEQFF
TGCGCCAGCAGCCCCCGGGACAGACTCTACAATGAGCAGTTCTTC
>TRBJ2-7|TRBV5-1|-|TRBD1
CASSFGTGTYEQYF
TGCGCCAGCAGCTTCGGGACAGGGACCTACGAGCAGTACTTC
>TRBJ1-1|TRBV6-4|-|-
CASSEFERTEAFF
TGTGCCAGCAGTGAATTTGAGAGGACTGAAGCTTTCTTT
>TRBJ1-5|TRBV28|-|TRBD1
CASSFRDRENQPQHF
TGTGCCAGCAGTTTTCGGGACAGGGAAAACCAGCCCCAGCATTTT
>TRBJ1-2|TRBV6-6|-|-
CASSYSSGGRGYTF
TGTGCCAGCAGTTACTCGAGCGGGGGCCGCGGCTACACCTTC
>TRBJ1-5|TRBV19|-|-
CASSIGHQGGQPQHF
TGTGCCAGTAGTATAGGCCACCAGGGCGGTCAGCCCCAGCATTTT
>TRBJ2-2|TRBV24-1|once|-
CATSDRGSPNTGELFF
TGTGCCACCAGTGACCGAGGCTCCCCGAACACCGGGGAGCTGTTTTTT
>TRBJ2-1|TRBV7-2|-|TRBD2
CASSYQTSGSNEQFF
TGTGCCAGCAGCTATCAGACTAGCGGGAGTAATGAGCAGTTCTTC
>TRBJ1-3|TRBV6-5|-|-
CASSYGRDPADTIYF
TGTGCCAGCAGTTACGGACGGGATCCGGCGGACACCATATATTTT
>TRBJ2-7|TRBV9|-|-
CASSTGPGEQYF
TGTGCCAGCAGCACAGGCCCTGGGGAGCAGTACTTC
>TRBJ1-2|TRBV28|-|-
CASSLLPGSRWGYGYTF
TGTGCCAGCAGTTTATTGCCAGGGTCAAGGTGGGGCTATGGCTACACCTTC
>TRBJ2-3|TRBV5-1|-|-
CASSLDQRRAQYF
TGCGCCAGCAGCTTGGACCAGCGGAGGGCGCAGTATTTT
>TRBJ1-2|TRBV18|-|-
CASSPVSENYGYTF
TGTGCCAGCTCACCAGTATCGGAGAACTATGGCTACACCTTC
>TRBJ1-3|TRBV2|-|-
CASSERGAGNTIYF
TGTGCCAGCAGTGAAAGGGGTGCTGGAAACACCATATATTTT
>TRBJ2-7|TRBV18|-|TRBD2
CASSPSGSSYEQYF
TGTGCCAGCTCCCCGAGCGGGAGCTCCTACGAGCAGTACTTC
>TRBJ2-1|TRBV27|-|TRBD1
CASSLRDRVGNEQFF
TGTGCCAGCAGTTTAAGGGACAGGGTCGGCAATGAGCAGTTCTTC
>TRBJ2-1|TRBV7-2|-|TRBD2
CASSLPSGLDFSSYNEQFF
TGTGCCAGCAGCTTACCTAGCGGGCTTGATTTTAGCTCCTACAATGAGCAGTTCTTC
>TRBJ2-1|TRBV9|-|-
CASSPVESSYNEQFF
TGTGCCAGCAGCCCCGTAGAGAGCTCCTACAATGAGCAGTTCTTC
>TRBJ1-2|TRBV5-6|-|-
CASSLPGGRNYGYTF
TGTGCCAGCAGCCTGCCCGGGGGGCGAAACTATGGCTACACCTTC
>TRBJ1-1|TRBV19|-|-
CASNRWNTEAFF
TGTGCCAGTAATCGGTGGAACACTGAAGCTTTCTTT
>TRBJ1-2|TRBV6-1|-|TRBD1
CASSDRTGGYGYTF
TGTGCCAGCAGTGACAGGACAGGGGGCTATGGCTACACCTTC
>TRBJ2-5|TRBV24-1|-|TRBD1
CATEGQGKETQYF
TGTGCCACCGAGGGACAGGGAAAAGAGACCCAGTACTTC
>TRBJ1-5|TRBV27|once|-
CASSLSPLINQPQHF
TGTGCCAGCAGTTTATCTCCACTGATCAATCAGCCCCAGCATTTT
>TRBJ1-4|TRBV7-9|-|-
CASSLAYWRCGEKLFF
TGTGCCAGCAGCTTAGCGTACTGGAGATGCGGGGAAAAACTGTTTTTT
>TRBJ1-2|TRBV5-1|-|-
CASSGQRFYGYTF
TGCGCCAGCAGCGGACAGAGATTCTATGGCTACACCTTC
>TRBJ2-1|TRBV11-2|once|-
CASSPRQGNEQFF
TGTGCCAGCAGCCCCCGCCAGGGCAATGAGCAGTTCTTC
>TRBJ2-7|TRBV4-3|-|TRBD2
CASSQGTSGGGYEQYF
TGCGCCAGCAGCCAAGGGACCTCGGGGGGAGGCTACGAGCAGTACTTC
>TRBJ2-5|TRBV19|-|-
CASGSRGETQYF
TGTGCCAGTGGATCAAGGGGGGAGACCCAGTACTTC
>TRBJ2-5|TRBV14|-|-
CASSQDPSPGRHRETQYF
TGTGCCAGCAGCCAAGACCCTTCTCCAGGGCGCCATAGGGAGACCCAGTACTTC
>TRBJ1-3|TRBV3-1/TRBV3-2|once|-
CASSPWGGRAGNTIYF
TGTGCCAGCAGCCCCTGGGGGGGGCGGGCTGGAAACACCATATATTTT
>TRBJ2-7|TRBV2|-|-
CASSMREEQYF
TGTGCCAGCAGTATGAGGGAAGAGCAGTACTTC
>TRBJ2-7|TRBV10-2|-|TRBD2
CASRGGTSVYEQYF
TGCGCCAGCAGGGGGGGAACTAGCGTTTACGAGCAGTACTTC
>TRBJ2-3|TRBV18|-|TRBD1
CASSPRITGAGDTQYF
TGTGCCAGCTCACCACGAATCACAGGGGCGGGAGATACGCAGTATTTT
>TRBJ1-1|TRBV7-2|few|-
CASSSQTGMNTEAFF
TGTGCCAGCAGCTCACAGACAGGAATGAACACTGAAGCTTTCTTT
>TRBJ1-5|TRBV24-1|-|-
CATSVNRDQPQHF
TGTGCCACCAGTGTTAACAGGGACCAGCCCCAGCATTTT
>TRBJ1-4|TRBV5-1|-|TRBD1
CASSLGGQGYNEKLFF
TGCGCCAGCAGCTTGGGCGGACAGGGTTATAATGAAAAACTGTTTTTT
>TRBJ2-7|TRBV18|few|TRBD2
CASSPGTRGYEQYF
TGTGCCAGCTCACCCGGGACTAGGGGCTACGAGCAGTACTTC
>TRBJ1-1|TRBV25-1|-|TRBD1
CASSEPGGQGEAFF
TGTGCCAGCAGTGAACCCGGAGGACAGGGCGAAGCTTTCTTT
>TRBJ1-4|TRBV28|once|TRBD1
CASSPTTGNEKLFF
TGTGCCAGCAGCCCCACGACAGGGAATGAAAAACTGTTTTTT
>TRBJ2-7|TRBV27|-|TRBD2
CASSSTSGPHEQYF
TGTGCCAGCAGTTCGACTAGCGGACCTCACGAGCAGTACTTC
>TRBJ2-1|TRBV3-1/TRBV3-2|-|-
CASSQGTRYNEQFF
TGTGCCAGCAGCCAAGGGACTCGATACAATGAGCAGTTCTTC